The 2 T cell receptor beta chains reported below all come from one sample, sequenced in a study of spatial heterogeneity in lung cancer. General study results and limits: Mutation tallies in tumors tracked expanded intratumoral alpha and beta TCR counts.

Antigens of these TCRs are unknown. One entry per CDR3 protein, called by TCRdb with MiXCR from the 5' RACE reads. The repertoire holds some 13,000 distinct CDR3 sequences, with roughly 3.4% as singletons. Documented time point: sample taken at primary tumor resection. Sequenced here: lung tumor tissue, sampled at surgery. Source of these receptors: a male donor with early-stage non-small cell lung cancer.

This chain's CDR3 is CSASPTLLAGGGNEQFF. The CDR3 DNA sequence: TGCAGTGCTAGTCCCACTCTGCTTGCGGGGGGGGGGAATGAGCAGTTCTTC. This sequence joins TRBV20-1 and TRBJ2-1; TRBD2 matches at 9 bases. This CDR3 is built from 17 residues. With 3 bases clipped from V and 7 bases from J, the junction kept 16 bases outside the gene matches. In germline, CDR1 is DFQATT, CDR2 SNEGSKA (reference sequence).

This clonotype is judged medium-sized. The CDR3 is CASSSRGSGGLGEQFF. As DNA, the CDR3 is TGTGCCAGCAGCTCCCGGGGTAGCGGGGGGCTAGGGGAGCAGTTCTTC. The genes are TRBV7-2 and TRBJ2-1; TRBD2 matches 10 bases. Germline V CDR1 and CDR2: SGHTA, FQGNSA. V shed 4 bases and J 10 bases; nucleotides not matched to a gene: 13. The CDR3 runs to 16 residues.